Included here is one T cell receptor beta chain sequence, with context. The data stem from a study of blood T cell repertoires in COVID-19. At the level of the study: Sources were T cells, B-cell-depleted T cells, or PBMCs; the material itself was cDNA or gDNA.

In the authors' workflow: Amplified reference gene primers provided the basis for estimating nucleated cell counts. Only in-frame clones appear in the TCRdb table, and some are missing; sequencing was by immunoSEQ multiplex PCR. The V and J calls and the clone size are those of that table, but D and trimming were determined from the DNA. Of about 150,000 clones in the sample, roughly 77% were seen once. The CDR3 covers 15 residues. The J segment lost 2 bases and the V segment lost 6 bases, leaving 6 bases of the junction unmatched. CDR1 is SQVTM, CDR2 ANQGSEA, per germline. The chain links TRBV29-1 to TRBJ2-2; 10 bases agree with TRBD2. The TCR comes from a man aged 60-69 years with acute or convalescent COVID-19. Sequences were obtained from peripheral blood. In DNA, the CDR3 is TGCAGCGTGGGGACTAGCGCCATCAACACCGGGGAGCTGTTTTTT. This codes for CSVGTSAINTGELFF.